This T cell receptor beta chain is drawn from a study of blood T cell repertoires in COVID-19. The CDR3 covers 15 residues. Germline assignment: CDR1 SGHDT and CDR2 YYEEEE. V was pared by 2 bases and J by 0 bases, with 10 bases between. The authors' processing: Estimated nucleated cell counts came from reference gene primer amplification. The assay was immunoSEQ multiplex PCR, and TCRdb's table has in-frame clones only and misses some. The V and J calls and the clone size are those of that table, but D and trimming were determined from the DNA. The table includes about 240,000 clones, around nine tenths detected once.

This TCR derives from a middle-aged man who had recovered from COVID-19. The rearrangement joins TRBV5-6 to TRBJ2-3, with D unclear. Sequenced: PBMCs or T cells enriched from blood (not recorded which). The CDR3 sequence: CASSFKRFSTDTQYF. Written as DNA, the CDR3 is TGTGCCAGCAGCTTCAAACGGTTTAGCACAGATACGCAGTATTTT. Full variable domain (missing parts from reference TRBV5-6 and TRBJ2-3): DAGVTQSPTHLIKTRGQQVTLRCSPKSGHDTVSWYQQALGQGPQFIFQYYEEEERQRGNFPDRFSGHQFPNYSSELNVNALLLGDSALYLCASSFKRFSTDTQYFGPGTRLTVL.